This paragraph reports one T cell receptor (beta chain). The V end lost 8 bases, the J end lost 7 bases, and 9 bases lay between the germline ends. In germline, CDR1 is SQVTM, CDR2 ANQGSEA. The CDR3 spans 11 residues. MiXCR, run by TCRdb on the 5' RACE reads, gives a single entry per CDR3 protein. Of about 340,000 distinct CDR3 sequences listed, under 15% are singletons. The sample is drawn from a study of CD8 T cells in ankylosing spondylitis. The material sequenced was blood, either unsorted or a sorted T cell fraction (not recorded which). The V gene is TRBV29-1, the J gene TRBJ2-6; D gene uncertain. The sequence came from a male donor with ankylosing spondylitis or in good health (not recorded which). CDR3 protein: CSTLAANVLTF. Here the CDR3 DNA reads TGCAGCACCTTGGCCGCCAACGTCCTGACTTTC.